This TCR beta chain was recorded in a study of CD8 T cells in ankylosing spondylitis. As regards this clonotype: Its antigen remains unknown.

This CDR3 is 15 amino acids long. The trim removed 6 bases at V and 1 base at J, leaving 6 bases unmatched. Overall study findings and caveats: In ankylosing spondylitis blood, a motif of roughly 8 highly homologous TCR beta variants appeared characteristic. Significant enrichment of disease-linked clones was reportedly seen in matched ankylosing spondylitis synovial fluid.

TCRdb ran MiXCR on the 5' RACE reads and lists one entry per CDR3 protein. Among about 280,000 distinct CDR3 sequences listed, 20% were seen once. The chain couples TRBV12-3 or TRBV12-4 to TRBJ1-5; TRBD1 aligns across 7 bases. This clonotype was sampled from a male donor with ankylosing spondylitis or in good health (not recorded which). Source material: blood, either unsorted or a sorted T cell fraction (not recorded which). In DNA, the CDR3 is TGTGCCAGCAGGAGGACAGGTACAAGCAATCAGCCCCAGCATTTT. Amino acid sequence: CASRRTGTSNQPQHF.